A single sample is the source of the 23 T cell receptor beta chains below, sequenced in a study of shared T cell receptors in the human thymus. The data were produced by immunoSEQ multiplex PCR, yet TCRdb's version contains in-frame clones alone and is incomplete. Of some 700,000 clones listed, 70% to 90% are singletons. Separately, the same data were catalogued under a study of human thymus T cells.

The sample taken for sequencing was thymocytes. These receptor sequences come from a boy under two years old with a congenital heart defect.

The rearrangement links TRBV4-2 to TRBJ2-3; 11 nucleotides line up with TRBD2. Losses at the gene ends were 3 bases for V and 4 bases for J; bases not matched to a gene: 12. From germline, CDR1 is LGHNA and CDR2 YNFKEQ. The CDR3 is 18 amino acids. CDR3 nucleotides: TGTGCCAGCAGCCATGCCGGGACACTAGCGGGAGACCCAGATACGCAGTATTTT. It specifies CASSHAGTLAGDPDTQYF.

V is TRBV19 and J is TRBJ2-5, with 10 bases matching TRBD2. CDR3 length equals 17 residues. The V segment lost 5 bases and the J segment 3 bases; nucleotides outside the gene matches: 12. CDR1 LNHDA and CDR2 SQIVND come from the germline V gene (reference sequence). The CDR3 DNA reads TGTGCCAGTAGTGTAGGGGGAGGGACTAGCGAGGAAGAGACCCAGTACTTC. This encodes CASSVGGGTSEEETQYF.

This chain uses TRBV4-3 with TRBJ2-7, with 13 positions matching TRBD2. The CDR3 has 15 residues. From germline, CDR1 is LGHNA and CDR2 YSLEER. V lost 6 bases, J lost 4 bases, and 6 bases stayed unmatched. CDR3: CASSRTSGSHYEQYF. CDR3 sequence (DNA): TGCGCCAGCAGTCGGACTAGCGGGAGTCATTACGAGCAGTACTTC.

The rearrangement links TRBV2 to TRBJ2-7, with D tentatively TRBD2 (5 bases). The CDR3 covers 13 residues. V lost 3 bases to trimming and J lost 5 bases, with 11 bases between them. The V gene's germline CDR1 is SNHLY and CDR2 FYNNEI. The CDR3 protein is CASSDGVSDEQYF. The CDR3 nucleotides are TGTGCCAGCAGTGACGGGGTCTCGGACGAGCAGTACTTC.

CDR3 bases: TGTGCCAGCAGCGGCAGCCCGGGACTAGCGCCGAGCACAGATACGCAGTATTTT. It is translated as CASSGSPGLAPSTDTQYF. This chain links TRBV9 with TRBJ2-3; TRBD2 matches at 10 bases. The trim removed 3 bases at V and 0 bases at J, leaving 10 bases unmatched. This CDR3 is 18 amino acids long. The germline gives CDR1 SGDLS, CDR2 YYNGEE.

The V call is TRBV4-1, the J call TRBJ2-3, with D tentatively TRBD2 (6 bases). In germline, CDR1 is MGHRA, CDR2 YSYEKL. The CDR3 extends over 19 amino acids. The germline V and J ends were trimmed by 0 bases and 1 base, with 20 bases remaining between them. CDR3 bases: TGCGCCAGCAGCCAAGAGGCGTGGTGCGGGGAGAACGGCACAGATACGCAGTATTTT. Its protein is CASSQEAWCGENGTDTQYF.

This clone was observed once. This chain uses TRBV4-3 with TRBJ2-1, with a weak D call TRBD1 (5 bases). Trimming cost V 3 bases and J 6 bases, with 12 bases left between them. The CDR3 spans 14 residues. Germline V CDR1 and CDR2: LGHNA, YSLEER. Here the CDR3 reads CASSQALRANEQFF. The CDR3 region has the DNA TGCGCCAGCAGCCAGGCCCTCAGGGCCAATGAGCAGTTCTTC.

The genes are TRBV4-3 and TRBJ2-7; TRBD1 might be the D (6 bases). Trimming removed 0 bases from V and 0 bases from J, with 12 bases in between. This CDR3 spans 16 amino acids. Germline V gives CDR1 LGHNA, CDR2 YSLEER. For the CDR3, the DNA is TGCGCCAGCAGCCAAGATCGGCAGGGGCCCTCCTACGAGCAGTACTTC. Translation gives CASSQDRQGPSYEQYF.

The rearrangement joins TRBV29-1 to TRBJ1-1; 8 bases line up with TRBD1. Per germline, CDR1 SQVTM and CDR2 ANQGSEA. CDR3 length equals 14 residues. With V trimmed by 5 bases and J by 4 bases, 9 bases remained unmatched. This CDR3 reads CSVPQWDRSTEAFF. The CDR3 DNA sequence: TGCAGCGTTCCCCAGTGGGACAGGAGCACTGAAGCTTTCTTT.

CDR3: CATSRNPGARTYEQYF. The CDR3 DNA reads TGTGCCACCAGCAGAAATCCAGGGGCAAGGACATACGAGCAGTACTTC. The genes are TRBV15 and TRBJ2-7; a weak D match, TRBD1 (6 bases). V gave up 2 bases and J gave up 4 bases, with 18 bases separating them. There are 16 residues in the CDR3. Germline V gene sequence: CDR1 LNHNV, CDR2 YYDKDF (reference sequence).

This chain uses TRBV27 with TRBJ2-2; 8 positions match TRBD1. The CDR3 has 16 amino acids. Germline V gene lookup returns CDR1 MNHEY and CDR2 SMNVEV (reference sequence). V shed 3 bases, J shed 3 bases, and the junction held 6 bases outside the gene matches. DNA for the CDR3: TGTGCCAGCAGTTTCCCGGGACAGGAGCACACCGGGGAGCTGTTTTTT. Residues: CASSFPGQEHTGELFF.

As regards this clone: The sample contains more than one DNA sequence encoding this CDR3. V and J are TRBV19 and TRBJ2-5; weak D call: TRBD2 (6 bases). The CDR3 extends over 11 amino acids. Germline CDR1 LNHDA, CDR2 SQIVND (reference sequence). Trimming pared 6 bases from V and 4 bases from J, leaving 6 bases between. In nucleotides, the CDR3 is TGTGCCAGTAGGGGGGGAGAGACCCAGTACTTC. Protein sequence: CASRGGETQYF.

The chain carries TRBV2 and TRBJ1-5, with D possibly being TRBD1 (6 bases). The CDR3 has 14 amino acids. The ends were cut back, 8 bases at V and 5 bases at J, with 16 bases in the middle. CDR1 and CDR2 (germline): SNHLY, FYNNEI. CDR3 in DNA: TGTGCCAGCCAAGACAGGTCCTGGGATCAGCCCCAGCATTTT. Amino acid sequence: CASQDRSWDQPQHF.

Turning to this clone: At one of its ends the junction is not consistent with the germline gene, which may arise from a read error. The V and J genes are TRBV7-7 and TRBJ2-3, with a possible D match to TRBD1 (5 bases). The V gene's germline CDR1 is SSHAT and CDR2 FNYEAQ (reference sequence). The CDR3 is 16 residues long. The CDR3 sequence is CASSLDPSKGTDTQYF. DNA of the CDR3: TGTGCTAGCAGCTTAGACCCCTCGAAGGGGACAGATACGCAGTATTTT.

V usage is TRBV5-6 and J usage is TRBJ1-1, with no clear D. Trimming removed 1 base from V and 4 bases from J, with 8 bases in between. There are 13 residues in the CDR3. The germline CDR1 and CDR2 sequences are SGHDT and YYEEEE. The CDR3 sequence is CASSLSGVTEAFF. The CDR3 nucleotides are TGTGCCAGCAGCTTGAGCGGGGTCACTGAAGCTTTCTTT.

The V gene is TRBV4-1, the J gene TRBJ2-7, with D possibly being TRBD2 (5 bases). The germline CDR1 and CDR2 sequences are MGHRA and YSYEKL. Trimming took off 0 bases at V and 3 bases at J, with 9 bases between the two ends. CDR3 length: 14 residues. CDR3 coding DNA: TGCGCCAGCAGCCAAGAGAGAGGGATCTACGAGCAGTACTTC. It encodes CASSQERGIYEQYF.

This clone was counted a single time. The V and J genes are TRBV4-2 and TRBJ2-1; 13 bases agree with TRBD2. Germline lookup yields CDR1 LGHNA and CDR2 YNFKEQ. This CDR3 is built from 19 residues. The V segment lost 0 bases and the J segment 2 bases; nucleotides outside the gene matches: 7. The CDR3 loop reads CASSQDPTSGRVTYNEQFF. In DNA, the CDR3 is TGTGCCAGCAGCCAAGATCCCACTAGCGGGAGGGTAACCTACAATGAGCAGTTCTTC.

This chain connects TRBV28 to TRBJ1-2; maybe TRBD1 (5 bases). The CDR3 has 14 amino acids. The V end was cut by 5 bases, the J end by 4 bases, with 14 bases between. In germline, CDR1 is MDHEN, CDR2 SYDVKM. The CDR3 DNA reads TGTGCCAGCAGTCCCTGGGAGGGGTCCTATGGCTACACCTTC. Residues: CASSPWEGSYGYTF.

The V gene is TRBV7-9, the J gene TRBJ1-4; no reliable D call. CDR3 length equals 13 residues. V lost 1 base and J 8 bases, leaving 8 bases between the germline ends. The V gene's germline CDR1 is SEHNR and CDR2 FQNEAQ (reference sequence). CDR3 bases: TGTGCCAGCAGCTTAGTCAGAGGCGAAAAACTGTTTTTT. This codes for CASSLVRGEKLFF.

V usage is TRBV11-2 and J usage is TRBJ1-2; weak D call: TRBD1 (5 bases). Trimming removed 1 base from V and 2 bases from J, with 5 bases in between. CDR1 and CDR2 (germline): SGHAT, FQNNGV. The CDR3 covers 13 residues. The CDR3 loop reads CASSLGTNYGYTF. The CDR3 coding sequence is TGTGCCAGCAGCTTAGGGACAAACTATGGCTACACCTTC.

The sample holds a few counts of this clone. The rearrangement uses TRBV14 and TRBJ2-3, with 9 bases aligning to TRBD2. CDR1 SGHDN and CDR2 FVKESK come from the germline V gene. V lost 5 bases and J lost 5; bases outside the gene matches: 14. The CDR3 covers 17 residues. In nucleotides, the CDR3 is TGTGCCAGCAGCTCGCCTAGCGGGATAGGGTTGGTAGATACGCAGTATTTT. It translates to CASSSPSGIGLVDTQYF.

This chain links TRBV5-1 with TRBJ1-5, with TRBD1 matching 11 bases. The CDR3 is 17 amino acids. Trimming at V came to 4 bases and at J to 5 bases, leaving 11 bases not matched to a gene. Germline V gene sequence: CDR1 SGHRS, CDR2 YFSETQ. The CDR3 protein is CASSPGTGGHSDQPQHF. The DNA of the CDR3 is TGCGCCAGCAGCCCAGGGACAGGGGGTCATTCGGATCAGCCCCAGCATTTT. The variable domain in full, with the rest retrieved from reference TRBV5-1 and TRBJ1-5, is KAGVTQTPRYLIKTRGQQVTLSCSPISGHRSVSWYQQTPGQGLQFLFEYFSETQRNKGNFPGRFSGRQFSNSRSEMNVSTLELGDSALYLCASSPGTGGHSDQPQHFGDGTRLSIL.

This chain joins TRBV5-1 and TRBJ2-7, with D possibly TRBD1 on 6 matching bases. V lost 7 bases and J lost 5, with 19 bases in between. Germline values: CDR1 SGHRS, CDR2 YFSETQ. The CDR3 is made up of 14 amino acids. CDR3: CASRTSHQGNEQYF. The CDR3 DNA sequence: TGCGCCAGCCGCACAAGTCACCAGGGGAACGAGCAGTACTTC.